This TCR beta chain was sequenced for a study of blood T cell repertoires in COVID-19. In the study overall: Samples representing acute and convalescent COVID-19 were sourced from the United States, Italy and Spain. T cells, B-cell-depleted T cells, or PBMCs provided the cDNA or gDNA that served as material.

Germline V gene lookup returns CDR1 SGHDT and CDR2 YYEEEE. The CDR3 sequence is 13 residues long. Trimming took 2 bases from V and 3 from J, leaving 8 bases between them. TCRdb's copy holds only in-frame clones and misses some; the assay was immunoSEQ multiplex PCR. This sample yields 210,000 or so clones, of which roughly 73% are seen a single time; 2.8% belongs to the top ten. This chain links TRBV5-6 with TRBJ1-2, with TRBD1 as a possible D gene (5 bases). This TCR was recovered from a woman older than 75 with active or convalescent COVID-19. The sample comprised peripheral blood. In nucleotides, the CDR3 is TGTGCCAGCAGCTTACAGGTCGACTATGGCTACACCTTC. As protein: CASSLQVDYGYTF.